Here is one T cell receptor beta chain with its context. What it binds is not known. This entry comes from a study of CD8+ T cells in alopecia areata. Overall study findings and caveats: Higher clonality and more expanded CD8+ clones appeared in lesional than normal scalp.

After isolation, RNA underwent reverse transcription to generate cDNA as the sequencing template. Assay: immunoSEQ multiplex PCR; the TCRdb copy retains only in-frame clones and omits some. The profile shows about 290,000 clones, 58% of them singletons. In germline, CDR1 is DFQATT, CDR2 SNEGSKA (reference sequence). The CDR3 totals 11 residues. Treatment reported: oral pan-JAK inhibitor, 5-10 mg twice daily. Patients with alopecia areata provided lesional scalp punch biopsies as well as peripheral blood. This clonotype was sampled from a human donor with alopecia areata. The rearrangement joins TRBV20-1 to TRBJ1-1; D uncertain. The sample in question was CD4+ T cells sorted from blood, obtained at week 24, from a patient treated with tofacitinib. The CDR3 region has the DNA TGCAGCGTAAAAGTGAACACTGAAGCTTTCTTT. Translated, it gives CSVKVNTEAFF.